This T cell receptor (beta chain) was sequenced for a study of blood T cell repertoires in COVID-19. About the research overall: The United States, Italy and Spain were the sources of the acute and convalescent COVID-19 samples.

From germline, CDR1 is SGHVS and CDR2 FNYEAQ. Trimming took 5 bases from V and 0 from J; bases not matched to a gene: 6. The CDR3 runs 15 residues. Only in-frame clones appear in the TCRdb table, and some are missing; sequencing was by immunoSEQ multiplex PCR. Among under 80,000 clones listed, 83% were seen once. The chain carries TRBV7-6 and TRBJ1-2; 7 bases are shared with TRBD1. This TCR derives from an elderly man with acute or convalescent COVID-19. Sequencing was carried out using peripheral blood. The CDR3 DNA reads as TGTGCCAGCAGCCCTGAGACAGGGCCTAACTATGGCTACACCTTC. Protein: CASSPETGPNYGYTF.